One and the same sample provided the 31 T cell receptor beta chains below, sequenced in a study of read filtering for tumor transcriptome and immune sequencing. This library used roughly 0.4 ug RNA and molecular barcoded adaptors spanning alpha/delta and beta/gamma chains. TCRdb reprocessed the reads with MiXCR, giving one entry per CDR3 protein. The sample carries nearly 60,000 distinct CDR3 sequences, around an eighth recorded once. Sequencing was carried out using a population of CD138-negative cells sorted from bone marrow. The source of these receptors is a donor at least 40 years old with multiple myeloma.

The sample holds many counts of this clonotype. The rearrangement uses TRBV3-1 and TRBJ2-2; D gene uncertain. The CDR3 totals 14 residues. CDR1 LGHDT and CDR2 YNNKEL come from the germline V gene (reference sequence). V was shortened by 4 bases and J by 8 bases, with 14 bases between the two germline ends. The CDR3 spells CASSPRGSYGELFF. DNA of the CDR3: TGTGCCAGCAGCCCCCGAGGCAGCTATGGGGAGCTGTTTTTT.

This clonotype was seen many times. The chain couples TRBV11-3 to TRBJ1-1, with a tentative D call TRBD1 (6 bases). Germline assignment: CDR1 SGHNT and CDR2 YENEEA. CDR3 size: 14 residues. Trimming left V 0 bases short and J 3 bases short, with 8 bases between. CDR3 sequence: CASSLDNRDTEAFF. CDR3 bases: TGTGCCAGCAGCTTAGATAACAGGGACACTGAAGCTTTCTTT.

Relative to its sample, this clonotype is medium-sized (0.01 to 0.1%). V is TRBV20-1 and J is TRBJ2-1; 11 nucleotides match TRBD2. The ends lost 6 bases at V and 5 bases at J; junction bases unmatched: 12. CDR1 and CDR2 from the germline V gene are DFQATT and SNEGSKA (reference sequence). CDR3 length: 16 residues. CDR3 nucleotides: TGCAGTGCGGCCAACACGGGACTAGCGGTTAACAATGAGCAGTTCTTC. Its protein is CSAANTGLAVNNEQFF.

In its sample, this clonotype was seen many times. The chain uses TRBV6-1 and TRBJ2-1; D uncertain. Germline CDR1 reads MNHNS; CDR2 reads SASEGT. This CDR3 spans 8 amino acids. CDR3 DNA sequence: TGTGCAGTACGAGAGCAGTTCTTC. Amino acid sequence: CAVREQFF.

The sample holds many counts of this clonotype. The rearrangement links TRBV7-9 to TRBJ2-1; D remains ambiguous. The germline gives CDR1 SEHNR, CDR2 FQNEAQ (reference sequence). Between the trimmed V and J ends, which lost 5 bases and 2 bases, there was a span of 25 bases. The CDR3 spans 19 residues. The CDR3 here is CASSPTRLSTDPPYNEQFF. In DNA, the CDR3 is TGTGCCAGCAGCCCGACCCGACTTTCGACGGACCCTCCCTACAATGAGCAGTTCTTC.

This clonotype was counted at least ten times. The chain uses TRBV29-1 and TRBJ2-2; TRBD1 matches at 11 bases. The CDR3 sequence is 14 residues long. Germline loops: CDR1 SQVTM, CDR2 ANQGSEA. Trimming took 3 bases from V and 6 from J; bases not matched to a gene: 3. The CDR3 nucleotides read TGCAGCGTTGAGGGACAGGGGGTGGCCGGGGAGCTGTTTTTT. It specifies CSVEGQGVAGELFF.

This clonotype was counted a few times. The CDR3: CASSRTRTSGITDTQHF. For the CDR3, the DNA is TGTGCCAGCAGTAGGACGCGGACTAGCGGTATCACAGATACGCAGCATTTT. The chain couples TRBV6-2 or TRBV6-3 to TRBJ2-3; D uncertain. The DNA end favors TRBJ1-5, so the J call may be wrong. CDR1 and CDR2 (germline): MNHEY, SVGEGT. The CDR3 is 17 residues long.

This clonotype showed up many times. The genes are TRBV7-3 and TRBJ2-3, with D perhaps matching TRBD2 (5 bases). V was trimmed by 5 bases and J by 0 bases, leaving 18 bases between them. This CDR3 has 17 amino acids. Germline CDR1 and CDR2: SGHTA and FQGTGA. The CDR3 bases are TGTGCCAGCAGCGCCTGGGAGAGCGCTCTTAGCACAGATACGCAGTATTTT. Translation: CASSAWESALSTDTQYF.

The table lists this clonotype with many counts. The V gene is TRBV12-3 or TRBV12-4, the J gene TRBJ1-4, with D perhaps TRBD1 (6 bases). CDR3 size: 16 residues. The V end lost 6 bases, the J end lost 5 bases, and 19 bases lay between the germline ends. The chain's CDR3 is CASSPTRQVTNEKLFF. Written as DNA, the CDR3 is TGTGCCAGCAGCCCCACTCGACAGGTCACCAATGAAAAACTGTTTTTT.

This clonotype is medium-sized by share. This chain joins TRBV20-1 and TRBJ2-1; 15 nucleotides match TRBD2. CDR3 length: 16 amino acids. Per germline, CDR1 DFQATT and CDR2 SNEGSKA (reference sequence). V shed 2 bases, J shed 4 bases, and the junction held 3 bases outside the gene matches. In nucleotides, the CDR3 is TGCAGTGCTAGAACAGGGACTAGCGGGGGGTACAATGAGCAGTTCTTC. It is translated as CSARTGTSGGYNEQFF.

This clonotype was seen ten or more times. This may come from a read error, since a much larger clone is one base off. The V gene is TRBV14, the J gene TRBJ2-1; D may be TRBD2 (5 bases). The CDR3 covers 15 residues. V was cut by 0 bases and J by 5 bases, with 11 bases left in between. CDR1 SGHDN and CDR2 FVKESK come from the germline V gene. CDR3 sequence reads: CASSQEREHNNEQFF. The DNA of the CDR3 is TGTGCCAGCAGCCAAGAACGGGAACACAACAATGAGCAGTTCTTC.

Turning to this clonotype: This may come from a read error, since a much larger clone is one base off. V gene TRBV3-1 combines with J gene TRBJ2-2; the D is unclear. The germline V gene encodes CDR1 LGHDT and CDR2 YNNKEL (reference sequence). This CDR3 is built from 15 residues. The CDR3 sequence: CASSRTRSNTEELFF. The CDR3 nucleotides read TGTGCCAGCAGCCGAACACGGTCGAACACCGAGGAGCTGTTTTTT.

The chain has TRBV29-1 and TRBJ1-5; 9 bases agree with TRBD1. CDR3 size: 12 residues. The germline gives CDR1 SQVTM, CDR2 ANQGSEA. V was pared by 7 bases and J by 5 bases, with 3 bases of the junction left unmatched. CDR3 sequence reads: CSARTGDQPQHF. For the CDR3, the DNA is TGCAGCGCTCGGACAGGGGATCAGCCCCAGCATTTT.

About this clonotype itself: It may be a read error: a sequence one base away is much more abundant. The chain is built from TRBV3-1 and TRBJ2-1; the match to TRBD2 covers 7 bases. From germline, CDR1 is LGHDT and CDR2 YNNKEL (reference sequence). The CDR3 is 16 residues long. Losses at the gene ends were 0 bases for V and 8 bases for J; bases not matched to a gene: 10. The CDR3 DNA is TGTGCCAGCAGCCAAGATGGTCTAGCGGCGTACGATGAGCAGTTCTTC. This gives the protein CASSQDGLAAYDEQFF.

This clonotype was seen many times. The rearrangement uses TRBV5-1 and TRBJ1-5; the D is unclear. Germline loops: CDR1 SGHRS, CDR2 YFSETQ. The CDR3 contains 16 residues. Trimming took off 4 bases at V and 2 bases at J, with 16 bases between the two ends. The DNA for the CDR3 is TGCGCCAGCAGCCCCGGTGGCCGGGGAGGCAATCAGCCCCAGCATTTT. As protein: CASSPGGRGGNQPQHF.

This sequence joins TRBV12-3 or TRBV12-4 and TRBJ1-2; no reliable D call. The CDR3 consists of 13 residues. V was clipped by 5 bases and J by 4 bases, with 11 bases between them. As DNA, the CDR3 is TGTGCCAGCAGTCACGGGTTTGGCTATGGCTACACCTTC. Encoded protein: CASSHGFGYGYTF.

In its sample, this clonotype was seen many times. For the CDR3, the DNA is TGCGCCAGCAGCATTCACTCCGGGACGTACTCCTACGAGCAGTACTTC. This translates into CASSIHSGTYSYEQYF. This chain connects TRBV5-1 to TRBJ2-7; either TRBD1 or TRBD2 may supply D (5 bases each). This CDR3 is 16 amino acids long. CDR1 and CDR2 (germline): SGHRS, YFSETQ. The ends were cut back, 4 bases at V and 0 bases at J, with 17 bases in the middle.

This clonotype appeared many times. The chain links TRBV21-1 to TRBJ2-7; TRBD1 is the table's D call, not checked against the DNA. TRBV21-1 is a listed pseudogene. The CDR3 runs to 8 residues. The CDR3 loop is CASSIPVV. In DNA, the CDR3 is TGTGCCAGCAGCATCCCGGTGGTC.

This clonotype has only a few counts. The rearrangement uses TRBV19 and TRBJ1-5; D may be TRBD1 (5 bases). The length of the CDR3 is 15 residues. Deletions cut 3 bases from V and 6 bases from J, with 15 bases between. Germline V gene data show CDR1 as LNHDA and CDR2 as SQIVND (reference sequence). The DNA of the CDR3 is TGTGCCAGTAGTATGGAAGGGGTTCCCCTTCAGCCCCAGCATTTT. This encodes CASSMEGVPLQPQHF.

This clonotype appeared many times. This chain uses TRBV27 with TRBJ1-4; no clear D. The V end lost 3 bases, the J end lost 4 bases, and 9 bases lay between the germline ends. This CDR3 spans 14 amino acids. Germline CDR1 MNHEY, CDR2 SMNVEV (reference sequence). CDR3 sequence reads: CASSFYRYNEKLFF. As DNA, the CDR3 is TGTGCCAGCAGTTTTTATCGCTATAATGAAAAACTGTTTTTT.

The rearrangement joins TRBV29-1 to TRBJ2-3; D assignment may be TRBD1 or TRBD2 (5 bases each). The CDR3 is 12 residues long. The V and J ends lost 5 bases and 8 bases respectively, with 14 bases between them. Germline CDR1 SQVTM, CDR2 ANQGSEA. The CDR3 nucleotides read TGCAGCGTTCAACGGGACCTCCCTACGCAGTATTTT. As protein: CSVQRDLPTQYF.

As for this clonotype: A read error is possible here, since a much larger clone lies one base away. The rearrangement joins TRBV7-9 to TRBJ1-1; maybe TRBD1 (5 bases). The length of the CDR3 is 12 residues. Deletions cut 3 bases from V and 11 bases from J, with 13 bases between. Germline V gene data show CDR1 as SEHNR and CDR2 as FQNEAQ (reference sequence). This CDR3 reads CASSFAEGHAFF. In nucleotides, the CDR3 is TGTGCCAGCAGCTTTGCCGAGGGGCACGCTTTCTTT.

This clonotype was detected only a few times. A much larger clone differs from this one at a single base, so this may be a read error. V gene TRBV20-1 combines with J gene TRBJ1-1; D call uncertain. Germline-derived CDR1 and CDR2 are DFQATT and SNEGSKA (reference sequence). This CDR3 has 15 amino acids. V was cut by 6 bases and J by 0 bases, with 17 bases left in between. The CDR3 reads CSAHGDFRMNTEAFF. In DNA form, the CDR3 reads TGCAGTGCCCACGGGGATTTCCGCATGAACACTGAAGCTTTCTTT.

This clonotype has at least ten counts. The rearrangement joins TRBV9 to TRBJ1-1; D unclear. The V gene's germline CDR1 is SGDLS and CDR2 YYNGEE. The CDR3 has 14 amino acids. The V and J ends lost 0 bases and 5 bases respectively, with 11 bases between them. The CDR3 DNA follows: TGTGCCAGCAGCGTAGGCGAGGTGTGGACTGAAGCTTTCTTT. Amino acids: CASSVGEVWTEAFF.

At least ten counts were recorded for this clonotype. The CDR3 DNA is TGTGCCAGCAGCGCAACCGGGACAAGAACTGGGGCCAACGTCCTGACTTTC. Translation gives CASSATGTRTGANVLTF. The V and J genes are TRBV9 and TRBJ2-6, with D possibly being TRBD1 (6 bases). Between the trimmed V and J ends, which lost 3 bases and 2 bases, there was a span of 15 bases. Germline CDR1 and CDR2: SGDLS and YYNGEE. This CDR3 has 17 residues.

This clonotype was seen many times. The chain uses TRBV20-1 and TRBJ2-2, with 9 bases aligning to TRBD1. The CDR3 extends over 13 amino acids. Germline V lookup: CDR1 DFQATT, CDR2 SNEGSKA (reference sequence). V was clipped by 6 bases and J by 5 bases; unmatched bases: 4. The CDR3 coding sequence is TGCAGTGCCCCGACAGGGGGAACCGGGGAGCTGTTTTTT. Residues: CSAPTGGTGELFF.

This clonotype was observed at least ten times. V gene TRBV12-3 or TRBV12-4 combines with J gene TRBJ1-1; tentatively, D is TRBD1 (6 bases). The V end was cut by 10 bases, the J end by 4 bases, with 16 bases between. The CDR3 runs 13 residues. This CDR3 reads CATGGGGLTEAFF. The CDR3 coding sequence is TGTGCCACCGGGGGAGGGGGGCTCACTGAAGCTTTCTTT.

Of note for this clonotype: A read error may account for a junction end that differs from germline. The rearrangement links TRBV3-1 to TRBJ2-7, with D hard to call. CDR1 is LGHDT, CDR2 YNNKEL, per germline (reference sequence). CDR3 length: 16 amino acids. The chain's CDR3 is CASSQGFLGRPYEQHF. In DNA form, the CDR3 reads TGTGCCAGCAGCCAAGGATTCCTTGGACGTCCCTACGAGCAGCACTTC.

In regard to this clonotype: A far larger clone is one base from this, pointing to a likely read error. This chain joins TRBV23-1 and TRBJ1-4; 14 nucleotides line up with TRBD2. The end of the DNA fits TRBJ2-3 better, so the J call may be wrong. TRBV23-1 is reported as an ORF; its role is uncertain. The CDR3 runs to 17 residues. The CDR3 DNA reads TGCGCCAGCAGTCAAAGGACTAGCGGGAGGAGCGCAGATACGCAGTATTTT. This sequence encodes CASSQRTSGRSADTQYF.

This clonotype appeared many times. The CDR3 nucleotides read TGTGCCAGCAGCCTAGTGGTTACTAGCCGGGATACGCAGTATTTT. Translated, it gives CASSLVVTSRDTQYF. V usage is TRBV7-2 and J usage is TRBJ2-3, with D tentatively TRBD2 (6 bases). Trimming left V 5 bases short and J 6 bases short, with 18 bases between. The CDR3 loop spans 15 amino acids. The germline V gene encodes CDR1 SGHTA and CDR2 FQGNSA.

This clonotype appeared many times. The CDR3 region has the DNA TGCGCCAGCAGCTTGGGGACAGTCTCCTACGAGCAGTACTTC. It codes for CASSLGTVSYEQYF. The rearrangement uses TRBV5-1 and TRBJ2-7; TRBD1 is a possible D gene (6 bases). This CDR3 has 14 residues. Germline V gene lookup returns CDR1 SGHRS and CDR2 YFSETQ. The V and J ends lost 0 bases and 0 bases respectively, with 7 bases between them.